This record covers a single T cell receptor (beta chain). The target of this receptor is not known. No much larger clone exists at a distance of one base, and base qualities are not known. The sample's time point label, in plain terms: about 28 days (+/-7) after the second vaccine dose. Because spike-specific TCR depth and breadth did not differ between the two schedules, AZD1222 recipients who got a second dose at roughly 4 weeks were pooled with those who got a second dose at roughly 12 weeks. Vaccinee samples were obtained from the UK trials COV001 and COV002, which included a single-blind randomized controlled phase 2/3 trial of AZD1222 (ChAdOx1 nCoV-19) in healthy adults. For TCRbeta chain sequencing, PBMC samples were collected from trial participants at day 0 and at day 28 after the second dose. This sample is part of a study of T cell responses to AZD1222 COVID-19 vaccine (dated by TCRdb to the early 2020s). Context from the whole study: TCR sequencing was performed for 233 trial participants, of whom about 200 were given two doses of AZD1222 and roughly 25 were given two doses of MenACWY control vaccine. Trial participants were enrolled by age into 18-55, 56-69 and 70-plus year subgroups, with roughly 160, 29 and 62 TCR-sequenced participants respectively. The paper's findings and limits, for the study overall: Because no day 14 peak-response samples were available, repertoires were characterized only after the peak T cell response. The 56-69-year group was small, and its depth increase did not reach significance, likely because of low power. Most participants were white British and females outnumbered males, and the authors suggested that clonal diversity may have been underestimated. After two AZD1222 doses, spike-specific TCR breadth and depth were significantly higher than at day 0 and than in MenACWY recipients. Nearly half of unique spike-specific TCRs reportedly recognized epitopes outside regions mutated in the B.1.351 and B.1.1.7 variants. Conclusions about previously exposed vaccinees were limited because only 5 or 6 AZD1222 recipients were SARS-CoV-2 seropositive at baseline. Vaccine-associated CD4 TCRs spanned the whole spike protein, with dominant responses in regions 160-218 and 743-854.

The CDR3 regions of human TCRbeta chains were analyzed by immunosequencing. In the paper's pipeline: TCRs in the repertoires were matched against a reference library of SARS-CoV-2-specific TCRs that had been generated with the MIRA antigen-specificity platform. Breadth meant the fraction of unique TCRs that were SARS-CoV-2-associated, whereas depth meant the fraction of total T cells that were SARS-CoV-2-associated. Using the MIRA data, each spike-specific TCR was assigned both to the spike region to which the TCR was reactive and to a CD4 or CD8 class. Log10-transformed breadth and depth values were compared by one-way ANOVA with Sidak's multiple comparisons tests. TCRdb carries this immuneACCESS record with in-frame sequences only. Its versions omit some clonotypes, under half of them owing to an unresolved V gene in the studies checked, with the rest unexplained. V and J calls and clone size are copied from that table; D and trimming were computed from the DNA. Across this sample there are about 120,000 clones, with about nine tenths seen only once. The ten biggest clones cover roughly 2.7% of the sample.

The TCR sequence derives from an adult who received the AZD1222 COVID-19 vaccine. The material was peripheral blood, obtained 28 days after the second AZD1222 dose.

The CDR3 here reads CASSLFGRQPQHF. Read as DNA, the sequence is TGTGCCAGCAGCTTATTCGGACGACAGCCCCAGCATTTT. This chain is built from TRBV7-9 and TRBJ1-5; no D gene can be assigned with confidence. According to the germline V gene (reference sequence), CDR1 reads SEHNR and CDR2 reads FQNEAQ. V lost 2 bases and J lost 7 bases; the stretch between them is 9 bases long. The CDR3 has 13 amino acids, counting the end cysteine and phenylalanine. Just CDR3 DNA is preserved here, 39 bases in frame from base 1.